This is a list of T cell receptor beta chains from one sample in a study of T-cell reconstitution after alpha-beta-depleted transplantation in children. TCRdb re-called the PCR reads with MiXCR, one entry per CDR3 protein. The sample includes over 550,000 distinct CDR3 sequences, about 10% seen only once; the top ten take less than 4.5%. The starting material was PBMCs from the stem cell graft donor, obtained from the stem cell graft. All receptors come from a human donor who donated a stem cell graft to a child with acute myeloid leukemia. Each CDR3 is given without its conserved first and last residue. Fields, in order: V gene, J gene, CDR3 protein.

TRBV7-2,TRBJ2-3,ASSLEWREGPDTQY
TRBV15,TRBJ2-7,ATSGALTSGTYEQY
TRBV7-6,TRBJ2-1,ASSSSGRAQNEQF
TRBV10-3,TRBJ2-7,AIGASTYEQY
TRBV28,TRBJ2-7,ASTRGGALPYEQY
TRBV9,TRBJ2-3,ASSPGGRRTNGDTQY
TRBV5-1,TRBJ2-1,ASTLGGSSGSHEQF
TRBV20-1,TRBJ2-1,SARAPSGRTYNEQF
TRBV12-3/TRBV12-4,TRBJ1-6,ASSPNTDVLPLH
TRBV2,TRBJ2-3,ASSERADTQY
TRBV29-1,TRBJ2-7,SVGVRGYEQY
TRBV20-1,TRBJ2-6,SVTQGDLSGANVLT
TRBV20-1,TRBJ2-3,SARDPGTGGPTDTQY
TRBV5-1,TRBJ2-2,ASRLSTSGGNTGELF
TRBV7-2,TRBJ1-3,ASSLGGTAISGNTIY
TRBV4-3,TRBJ1-6,ASSQGNSPLH
TRBV15,TRBJ2-3,ATSRGTSGRTDTQY
TRBV5-1,TRBJ2-2,ASSAGLSPAGELF
TRBV20-1,TRBJ1-5,SAPVNNQPQH
TRBV11-2,TRBJ2-5,ASSLLWGREGRRETQY
TRBV7-9,TRBJ2-5,ATPGLLKETQY
TRBV9,TRBJ1-1,ASSVGRDRGNEAF
TRBV7-2,TRBJ2-7,ASSPYGLAGGEQY
TRBV6-4,TRBJ2-2,ASSEAPTTGELF
TRBV5-1,TRBJ2-3,ASSLAALAGADTQY
TRBV5-1,TRBJ2-5,ASSPGTGLKETQY
TRBV15,TRBJ2-5,ATSRDTWTSGRKETQY
TRBV28,TRBJ2-1,ASTLMDRGYNEQF
TRBV30,TRBJ2-3,AWSPTGINTDTQY
TRBV7-2,TRBJ2-7,ASSLGDRRYEQY
TRBV6-2/TRBV6-3,TRBJ2-2,ASSRSGATNTGELF
TRBV28,TRBJ2-1,ASREQGKNEQF
TRBV6-6,TRBJ1-5,ASMGLSNQPQH
TRBV6-2/TRBV6-3,TRBJ2-1,ASRDSGRAYNEQF
TRBV14,TRBJ2-1,ASSQALTNEQF
TRBV9,TRBJ1-5,ASSLDRGMYSNQPQH
TRBV2,TRBJ2-7,ASSSGSHLYEQY
TRBV6-5,TRBJ1-2,ASSAHNYGYT
TRBV29-1,TRBJ2-4,STRTGYDIQY
TRBV7-3,TRBJ2-5,ASSLFVLAELNQETQY
TRBV30,TRBJ2-3,AWTLGGRNADTQY
TRBV7-8,TRBJ2-1,ASSPLTGTLRHNEQF
TRBV5-1,TRBJ2-3,ASSAREGSDTQY
TRBV4-3,TRBJ2-2,ASSQGGSTGELF
TRBV7-9,TRBJ2-3,ASSYFRGPGTDTQY
TRBV7-8,TRBJ2-7,ASSLEGEGSYEQY
TRBV6-2/TRBV6-3,TRBJ1-5,ASILAANQPQH
TRBV20-1,TRBJ2-7,SASLAEGVQY
TRBV14,TRBJ1-1,ASSPWEGAGLTEAF
TRBV20-1,TRBJ2-7,SAMGLAGGGTYEQY
TRBV7-9,TRBJ2-1,ASSPLDYNEQF
TRBV4-3,TRBJ2-1,ASSQLTSGANNEQF
TRBV6-1,TRBJ2-7,ASSPLGAREQY
TRBV30,TRBJ1-1,AWSNRVEAF
TRBV7-2,TRBJ2-1,ASSSHPGTSGRNEQF
TRBV15,TRBJ2-1,ATSRDPRGNYNEQF
TRBV14,TRBJ2-2,ASSQVTGNVPGELF
TRBV29-1,TRBJ1-1,SVEGQGATEAF
TRBV5-5,TRBJ2-5,ASSFRVLRETQY
TRBV27,TRBJ2-7,ASSSETGTYYEQY